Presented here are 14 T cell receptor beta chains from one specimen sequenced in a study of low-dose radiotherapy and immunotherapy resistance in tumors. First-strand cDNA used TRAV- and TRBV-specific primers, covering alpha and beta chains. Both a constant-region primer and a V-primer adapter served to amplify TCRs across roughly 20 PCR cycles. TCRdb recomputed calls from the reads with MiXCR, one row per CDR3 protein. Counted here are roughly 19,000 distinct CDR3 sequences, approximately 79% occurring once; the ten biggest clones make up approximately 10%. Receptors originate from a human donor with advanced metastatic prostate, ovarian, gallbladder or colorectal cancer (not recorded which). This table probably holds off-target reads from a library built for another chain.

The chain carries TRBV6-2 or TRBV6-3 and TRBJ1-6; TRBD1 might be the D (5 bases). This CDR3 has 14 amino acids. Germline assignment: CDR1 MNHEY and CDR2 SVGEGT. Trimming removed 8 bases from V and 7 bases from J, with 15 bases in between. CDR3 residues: CASGTRGGNSPLHF. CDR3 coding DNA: TGTGCCAGCGGTACACGGGGGGGGAATTCACCCCTCCACTTT.

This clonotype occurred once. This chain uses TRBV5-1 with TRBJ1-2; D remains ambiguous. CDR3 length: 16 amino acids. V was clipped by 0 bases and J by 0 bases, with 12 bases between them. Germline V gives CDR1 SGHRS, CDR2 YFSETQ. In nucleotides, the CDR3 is TGCGCCAGCAGCTTGGCAGTCCATAGCCCTAACTATGGCTACACCTTC. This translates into CASSLAVHSPNYGYTF.

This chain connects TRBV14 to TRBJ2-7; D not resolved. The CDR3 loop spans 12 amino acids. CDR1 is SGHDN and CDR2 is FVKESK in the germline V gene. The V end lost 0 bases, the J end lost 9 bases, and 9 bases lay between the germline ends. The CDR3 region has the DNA TGTGCCAGCAGCCAAGATCTGGCCCGGCAGTACTTC. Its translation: CASSQDLARQYF.

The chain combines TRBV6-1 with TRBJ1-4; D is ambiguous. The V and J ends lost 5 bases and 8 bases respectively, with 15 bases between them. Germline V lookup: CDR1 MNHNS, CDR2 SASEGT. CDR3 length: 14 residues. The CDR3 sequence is CASSYRGSGEKLFF. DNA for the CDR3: TGTGCCAGCAGTTACAGAGGGTCGGGAGAAAAACTGTTTTTT.

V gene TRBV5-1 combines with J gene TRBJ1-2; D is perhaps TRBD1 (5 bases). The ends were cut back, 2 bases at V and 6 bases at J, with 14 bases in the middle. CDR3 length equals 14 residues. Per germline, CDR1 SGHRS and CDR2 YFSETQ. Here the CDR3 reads CASSLTGSLDGYTF. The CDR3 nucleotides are TGCGCCAGCAGCTTAACAGGCTCCCTCGATGGCTACACCTTC. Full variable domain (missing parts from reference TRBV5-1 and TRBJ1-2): KAGVTQTPRYLIKTRGQQVTLSCSPISGHRSVSWYQQTPGQGLQFLFEYFSETQRNKGNFPGRFSGRQFSNSRSEMNVSTLELGDSALYLCASSLTGSLDGYTFGSGTRLTVV.

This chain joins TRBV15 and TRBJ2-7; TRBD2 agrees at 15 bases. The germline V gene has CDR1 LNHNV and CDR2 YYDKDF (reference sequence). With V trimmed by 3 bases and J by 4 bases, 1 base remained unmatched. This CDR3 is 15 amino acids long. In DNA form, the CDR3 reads TGTGCCACCAGCAGGGGACTAGCGGGAGGTTACGAGCAGTACTTC. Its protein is CATSRGLAGGYEQYF.

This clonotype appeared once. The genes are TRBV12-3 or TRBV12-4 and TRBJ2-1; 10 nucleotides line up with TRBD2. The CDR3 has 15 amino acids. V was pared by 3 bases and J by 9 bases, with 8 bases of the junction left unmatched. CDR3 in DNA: TGTGCCAGCAGTTTGTTAGCGGGAGGCCAGGGTGAGCAGTTCTTC. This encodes CASSLLAGGQGEQFF.

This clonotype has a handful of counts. For the CDR3, the DNA is TGCGCCAGCAGCCAAGATAAAGCAACATCGCAGTATTTT. It is translated as CASSQDKATSQYF. The rearrangement joins TRBV4-3 to TRBJ2-3; D uncertain. This CDR3 is 13 amino acids long. Germline CDR1 LGHNA, CDR2 YSLEER. With 0 bases removed from V and 10 bases from J, the gap between germline ends came to 11 bases.

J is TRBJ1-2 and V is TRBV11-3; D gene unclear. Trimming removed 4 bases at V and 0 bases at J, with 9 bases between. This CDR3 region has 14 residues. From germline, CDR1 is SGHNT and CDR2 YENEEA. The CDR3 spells CASSSGPPNYGYTF. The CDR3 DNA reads TGTGCCAGCAGCTCCGGACCTCCTAACTATGGCTACACCTTC.

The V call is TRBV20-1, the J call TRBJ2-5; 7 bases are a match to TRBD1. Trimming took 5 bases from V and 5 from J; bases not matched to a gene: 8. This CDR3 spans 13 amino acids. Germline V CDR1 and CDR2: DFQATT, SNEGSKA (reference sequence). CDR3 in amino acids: CSAPTGTSETQYF. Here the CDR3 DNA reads TGCAGTGCTCCGACAGGGACGTCGGAGACCCAGTACTTC.

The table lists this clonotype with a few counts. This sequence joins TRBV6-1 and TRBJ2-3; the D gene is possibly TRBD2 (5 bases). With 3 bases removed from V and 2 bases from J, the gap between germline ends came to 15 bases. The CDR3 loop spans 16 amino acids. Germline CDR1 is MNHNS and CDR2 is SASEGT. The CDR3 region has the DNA TGTGCCAGCAGTGACGGAAGGCTCGGGGTCACAGATACGCAGTATTTT. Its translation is CASSDGRLGVTDTQYF.

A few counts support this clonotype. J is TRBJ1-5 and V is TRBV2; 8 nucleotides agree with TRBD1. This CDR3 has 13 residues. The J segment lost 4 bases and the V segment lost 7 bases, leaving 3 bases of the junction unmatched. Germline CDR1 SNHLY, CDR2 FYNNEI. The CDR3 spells CASNGQGNQPQHF. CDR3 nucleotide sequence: TGTGCCAGCAACGGACAGGGTAATCAGCCCCAGCATTTT.

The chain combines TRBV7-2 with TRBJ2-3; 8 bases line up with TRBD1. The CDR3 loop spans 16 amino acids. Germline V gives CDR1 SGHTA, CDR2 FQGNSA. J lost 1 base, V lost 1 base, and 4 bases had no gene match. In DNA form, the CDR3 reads TGTGCCAGCAGCTTAGGACAGGGGTCCGGCACAGATACGCAGTATTTT. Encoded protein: CASSLGQGSGTDTQYF. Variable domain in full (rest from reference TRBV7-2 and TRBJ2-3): GAGVSQSPSNKVTEKGKDVELRCDPISGHTALYWYRQSLGQGLEFLIYFQGNSAPDKSGLPSDRFSAERTGGSVSTLTIQRTQQEDSAVYLCASSLGQGSGTDTQYFGPGTRLTVL.

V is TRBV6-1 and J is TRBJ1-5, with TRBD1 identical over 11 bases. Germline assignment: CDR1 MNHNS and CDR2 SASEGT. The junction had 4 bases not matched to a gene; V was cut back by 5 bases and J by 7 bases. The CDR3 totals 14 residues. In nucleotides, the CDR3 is TGTGCCAGCAGTCGGACAGGGGGCATGCAGCCCCAGCATTTT. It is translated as CASSRTGGMQPQHF.